The present T cell receptor beta chain was sequenced within a study of blood T cell repertoires in COVID-19. The wider study: The study drew acute and convalescent COVID-19 samples from the United States, Italy and Spain.

Original handling: Estimation of nucleated cell counts relied on the amplification of reference gene primers. The protocol was immunoSEQ multiplex PCR, while the TCRdb copy is restricted to in-frame clones and leaves out a portion. That table is the source of V, J and clone size, and D and trimming were worked out from the DNA. The repertoire holds 100,000 to 150,000 clones, about 77% seen once, with around 25% in the top ten. The germline V gene encodes CDR1 SGHKS and CDR2 YYEKEE (reference sequence). V lost 3 bases to trimming and J lost 8 bases, with 18 bases between them. The CDR3 loop spans 16 amino acids.

The receptor's source is a human donor in a cohort sampled during active COVID-19. The specimen sequenced was peripheral blood. J is TRBJ2-6 and V is TRBV5-5; the D gene is possibly TRBD1 (6 bases). CDR3 coding DNA: TGTGCCAGCAGCTCTACTCCCTCACAGGGTTCCAACGTCCTGACTTTC. It translates to CASSSTPSQGSNVLTF.